Presented here are 18 T cell receptor beta chains from one specimen sequenced in a study of T cells in women clearing cervical HPV infection. Method: immunoSEQ multiplex PCR; TCRdb's copy keeps in-frame clones and lacks some. Its table lists 20,000 to 25,000 clones. Material: blood buffy coat. All receptors come from a woman between 18 and 70 years old with a cervical HPV16 infection that either progressed to CIN3+ or cleared (not recorded which).

Details on this clone: Read data end 3 residues before the CDR3 end; the end is taken from the germline J gene. Other DNA sequences in the same sample also yield this CDR3. The V gene is TRBV20-1, the J gene TRBJ1-3; D gene ambiguous. Germline CDR1 and CDR2: DFQATT and SNEGSKA (reference sequence). The CDR3 runs to 12 residues. CDR3 DNA (partial): TGCAGTGCAACGACTAGCGGGAGCGTT. Protein: CSATTSGSV. The CDR3 in its entirety is CSATTSGSVIYF.

Comment on this clone: Read coverage stops 3 residues before the CDR3 terminus; the germline J gene supplies the remainder. The chain recombines TRBV30 with TRBJ2-3, with TRBD2 identical over 9 bases. The CDR3 consists of 14 residues. In germline, CDR1 is GTSNPN, CDR2 SVGIG (reference sequence). The J segment lost 4 bases and the V segment lost 0 bases, leaving 2 bases of the junction unmatched. The part of the CDR3 DNA that was read is TGTGCCTGGAGTGTGGCTAGCGGGGCAGATACG. This codes for CAWSVASGADT. The entire CDR3 is CAWSVASGADTQYF. Looking up the rest from reference TRBV30 and TRBJ2-3 gives the full variable domain: SQTIHQWPATLVQPVGSPLSLECTVEGTSNPNLYWYRQAAGRGLQLLFYSVGIGQISSEVPQNLSASRPQDRQFILSSKKLLLSDSGFYLCAWSVASGADTQYFGPGTRLTVL.

In regard to this clone: A read error may produce the germline difference seen at one junction end. Coverage ceases 3 residues before the CDR3 finishes, and the germline J gene fills in the end. The chain couples TRBV4-2 to TRBJ2-2; D unclear. CDR1 is LGHNA and CDR2 is YNFKEQ in the germline V gene. The length of the CDR3 is 14 residues. The CDR3 DNA, read in part, is TGCGCCAGCAGCCAAGATGTGGGCCCCGGGGAG. This encodes CASSQDVGPGE. In full, the CDR3 reads CASSQDVGPGELFF.

With respect to this clone: The CDR3 end is not reached by the read, which stops 3 residues before it; the germline J gene fills it in. The V gene is TRBV12-3 or TRBV12-4, the J gene TRBJ2-3, with 12 bases aligning to TRBD1. V gave up 4 bases and J gave up 4 bases; unmatched junction bases: 6. The CDR3 is made up of 16 amino acids. Incomplete CDR3 DNA: TGTGCCAGCAGTTACTACCGGGACAGGGGGCCAGATACG. Translated, it gives CASSYYRDRGPDT. The complete CDR3 sequence is CASSYYRDRGPDTQYF.

Details on this clone: The read is 3 residues too short to cover the CDR3 end, so that end is filled in from the germline J gene. J is TRBJ1-4 and V is TRBV5-1, with 7 bases lining up with TRBD1. The germline CDR1 and CDR2 sequences are SGHRS and YFSETQ. The CDR3 extends over 16 amino acids. With V trimmed by 0 bases and J by 6 bases, 8 bases remained unmatched. The CDR3: CASSLGDREGDEKLFF. The sequenced part of the CDR3 DNA is TGCGCCAGCAGCTTGGGTGACAGGGAAGGGGATGAAAAA.

The sequenced part of the CDR3 DNA is TGTGCCAGTAGCGGACAGGCAATAGCCAAAAACATC. Its translation is CASSGQAIAKNI. The full-length CDR3 reads as CASSGQAIAKNIYTF. V and J are TRBV19 and TRBJ1-2, with 7 positions matching TRBD1. Read data end 3 residues before the CDR3 end; the end is taken from the germline J gene. This CDR3 contains 15 residues. Germline assignment: CDR1 LNHDA and CDR2 SQIVND (reference sequence).

In regard to this clone: The read terminates 3 residues ahead of where the CDR3 ends, so the germline J gene completes it. The rearrangement links TRBV20-1 to TRBJ1-2; D is possibly TRBD1 (6 bases). V was shortened by 1 base and J by 5 bases, with 14 bases between the two germline ends. CDR1 is DFQATT and CDR2 is SNEGSKA in the germline V gene (reference sequence). The CDR3 loop spans 14 amino acids. CDR3 region: CSARAPTGKYGYTF. CDR3 DNA, as far as it was read: TGCAGTGCTAGAGCCCCAACAGGGAAATATGGC.

Concerning this clone itself: The DNA ends 3 residues before the CDR3 does, and the rest of the CDR3 is filled in from the germline J gene. The chain couples TRBV20-1 to TRBJ2-3; 10 bases align to TRBD1. This CDR3 has 16 amino acids. CDR1 and CDR2 (germline): DFQATT, SNEGSKA (reference sequence). The ends lost 2 bases at V and 4 bases at J; junction bases unmatched: 9. The chain's CDR3 is CSARFGRTGGSDTQYF. The sequenced CDR3 bases are TGCAGTGCTAGATTCGGAAGGACAGGGGGGTCAGATACG.

As regards this clone: From the germline J gene comes the end of the CDR3, since the read stops 3 residues before it. The rearrangement uses TRBV20-1 and TRBJ2-1; 8 bases align to TRBD1. Germline loops: CDR1 DFQATT, CDR2 SNEGSKA (reference sequence). Germline trimming cut 3 bases from V and 5 bases from J; bases unmatched to any gene: 6. The CDR3 totals 14 residues. The CDR3 loop reads CSARMTGANNEQFF. CDR3 bases read: TGCAGTGCTAGGATGACAGGGGCCAACAATGAG.

A word on this clone: The observed sequence ends 3 residues before the CDR3 terminus, with the missing tail filled in from the germline J gene. V is TRBV28 and J is TRBJ2-1; D is possibly TRBD2 (5 bases). Per the germline V gene, CDR1 is MDHEN and CDR2 is SYDVKM. V lost 3 bases and J 9 bases, leaving 18 bases between the germline ends. CDR3 length equals 15 residues. The CDR3 spells CASSFVGLGGPEQFF. The covered CDR3 bases are TGTGCCAGCAGTTTTGTAGGGCTCGGAGGTCCTGAG. The full variable domain, with the rest looked up from reference TRBV28 and TRBJ2-1, is DVKVTQSSRYLVKRTGEKVFLECVQDMDHENMFWYRQDPGLGLRLIYFSYDVKMKEKGDIPEGYSVSREKKERFSLILESASTNQTSMYLCASSFVGLGGPEQFFGPGTRLTVL.

For this clone: The read stops 3 residues short of the end of the CDR3; the missing end is completed from the germline J gene. The gene calls are TRBV30 and TRBJ2-3, with 14 bases identical to TRBD2. Trimming took 2 bases from V and 6 from J; bases not matched to a gene: 7. Germline V gene sequence: CDR1 GTSNPN, CDR2 SVGIG (reference sequence). This CDR3 comprises 16 residues. CDR3 DNA, as far as it was read: TGTGCCTGGAGTCCTGGGACTAGCGGGAGTTCGGATACG. Residues: CAWSPGTSGSSDT. The whole CDR3 protein reads CAWSPGTSGSSDTQYF.

About this clone: The CDR3 goes on 3 residues after the read ends, and that part is filled in from the germline J gene. The chain recombines TRBV20-1 with TRBJ2-5; 9 nucleotides agree with TRBD1. Trimming at V came to 5 bases and at J to 5 bases, leaving 9 bases not matched to a gene. Germline loops: CDR1 DFQATT, CDR2 SNEGSKA (reference sequence). The CDR3 runs to 14 residues. The CDR3 is CSARGQGMAETQYF. CDR3 DNA (partial): TGCAGTGCTCGGGGACAGGGAATGGCGGAGACC.

Of note for this clone: With the read ending 3 residues before the CDR3 end, the germline J gene is used to fill in that end. The chain uses TRBV30 and TRBJ2-1, with 9 bases matching TRBD2. Trimming at V came to 2 bases and at J to 7 bases, leaving 9 bases not matched to a gene. Germline CDR1 and CDR2: GTSNPN and SVGIG (reference sequence). The length of the CDR3 is 15 residues. CDR3: CAWSSFSGSFNEQFF. The sequenced part of the CDR3 DNA is TGTGCCTGGAGTAGTTTTAGCGGGAGCTTTAATGAG.

Worth noting for this clone: Read coverage stops 3 residues before the CDR3 terminus; the germline J gene supplies the remainder. V is TRBV7-9 and J is TRBJ2-7; no clear D gene. Germline V lookup: CDR1 SEHNR, CDR2 FQNEAQ (reference sequence). The CDR3 is made up of 14 amino acids. V was clipped by 2 bases and J by 3 bases, with 11 bases between them. CDR3 DNA, as far as it was read: TGTGCCAGCAGCTTATCAGCGAATTACTACGAG. Protein: CASSLSANYYE. The complete CDR3 sequence is CASSLSANYYEQYF.

Notes on this clone: The CDR3 extends 3 residues past the end of the read, so its final part is completed from the germline J gene. The chain is built from TRBV2 and TRBJ2-7; TRBD1 is a possible D gene (6 bases). This CDR3 comprises 13 residues. Germline-derived CDR1 and CDR2 are SNHLY and FYNNEI. V was trimmed by 8 bases and J by 3 bases, leaving 14 bases between them. The sequenced part of the CDR3 DNA is TGTGCCAGCGCGCAGAGGACAGACTACGAG. Its translation is CASAQRTDYE. The full CDR3 sequence reads CASAQRTDYEQYF. The variable domain in full, with the rest retrieved from reference TRBV2 and TRBJ2-7, is EPEVTQTPSHQVTQMGQEVILRCVPISNHLYFYWYRQILGQKVEFLVSFYNNEISEKSEIFDDQFSVERPDGSNFTLKIRSTKLEDSAMYFCASAQRTDYEQYFGPGTRLTVT.

In regard to this clone: The read ends 3 residues before the CDR3 terminus; that terminus is restored from the germline J gene. The gene calls are TRBV29-1 and TRBJ1-2; D call uncertain. The ends were cut back, 7 bases at V and 7 bases at J, with 19 bases in the middle. Germline V gives CDR1 SQVTM, CDR2 ANQGSEA. The CDR3 is 13 residues long. Incomplete CDR3 DNA: TGCAGCGGGGAGATTTCTAGCGGGAGTGGC. This encodes CSGEISSGSG. The entire CDR3 protein is CSGEISSGSGYTF.

Remarks on this clone: With the read ending 3 residues before the CDR3 end, the germline J gene is used to fill in that end. The chain uses TRBV7-8 and TRBJ2-1; 7 bases match TRBD1. CDR1 is SGHVS and CDR2 is FQNEAQ in the germline V gene. The V segment lost 5 bases and the J segment 5 bases; nucleotides outside the gene matches: 3. The CDR3 has 13 residues. Here the CDR3 reads CASSPDRNNEQFF. CDR3 DNA, as far as it was read: TGTGCCAGCAGCCCGGACAGGAACAATGAG.

Concerning this clone itself: The sequenced fragment ends 3 residues before the CDR3 boundary, so the rest is inferred from the germline J gene. V gene TRBV20-1 combines with J gene TRBJ2-1; 8 bases match TRBD2. The ends lost 6 bases at V and 4 bases at J; junction bases unmatched: 11. This CDR3 comprises 15 residues. Germline V gene data show CDR1 as DFQATT and CDR2 as SNEGSKA (reference sequence). The sequenced part of the CDR3 DNA is TGCAGTGCCCCATCCGGGACTAGTCGTTACAATGAG. It codes for CSAPSGTSRYNE. The whole CDR3 reads CSAPSGTSRYNEQFF.